This T cell receptor (beta chain) originates from a study of shared T cell receptors in the human thymus. CDR1 is DFQATT and CDR2 is SNEGSKA in the germline V gene (reference sequence). This CDR3 region has 9 residues. As regards this clone: At one of its ends the junction is not consistent with the germline gene, which may arise from a read error.

Clones were read by immunoSEQ multiplex PCR, and TCRdb kept only the in-frame ones, dropping some. Among about 380,000 clones listed, approximately 95% were seen once. The chain carries TRBV20-1 and TRBJ2-7; maybe TRBD2 (6 bases). The source material was thymocytes. The TCR comes from a human donor. CDR3 nucleotides: TGCAGTGCTACCAGGGACTCGGGCTTC. Translation: CSATRDSGF.